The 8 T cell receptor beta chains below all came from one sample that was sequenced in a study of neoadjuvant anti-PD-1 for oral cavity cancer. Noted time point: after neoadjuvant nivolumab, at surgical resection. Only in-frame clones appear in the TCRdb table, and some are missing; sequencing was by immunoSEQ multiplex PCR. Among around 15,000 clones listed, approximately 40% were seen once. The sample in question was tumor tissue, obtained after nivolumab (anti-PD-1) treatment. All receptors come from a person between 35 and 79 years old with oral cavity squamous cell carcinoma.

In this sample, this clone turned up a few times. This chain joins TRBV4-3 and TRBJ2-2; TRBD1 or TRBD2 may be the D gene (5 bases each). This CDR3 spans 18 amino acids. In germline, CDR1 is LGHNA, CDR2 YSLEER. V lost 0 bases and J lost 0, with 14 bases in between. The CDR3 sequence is CASSQDVFGATNTGELFF. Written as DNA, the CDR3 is TGCGCCAGCAGCCAAGACGTCTTCGGGGCCACGAACACCGGGGAGCTGTTTTTT.

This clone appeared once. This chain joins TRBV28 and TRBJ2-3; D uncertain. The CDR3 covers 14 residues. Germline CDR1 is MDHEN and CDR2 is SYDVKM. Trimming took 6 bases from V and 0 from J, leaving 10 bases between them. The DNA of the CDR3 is TGTGCCAGCAGCTACCGATCTAGCACAGATACGCAGTATTTT. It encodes CASSYRSSTDTQYF.

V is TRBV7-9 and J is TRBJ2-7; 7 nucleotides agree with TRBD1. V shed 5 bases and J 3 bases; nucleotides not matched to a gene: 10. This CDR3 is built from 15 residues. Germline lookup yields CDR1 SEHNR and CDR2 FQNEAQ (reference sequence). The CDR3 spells CASSQDRSPLYEQYF. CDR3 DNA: TGTGCCAGCAGCCAGGACAGGTCTCCGCTCTACGAGCAGTACTTC.

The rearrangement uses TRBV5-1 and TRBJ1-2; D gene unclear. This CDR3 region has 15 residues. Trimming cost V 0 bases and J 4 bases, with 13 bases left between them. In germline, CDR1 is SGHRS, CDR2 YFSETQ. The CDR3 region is CASSLDDRVGYGYTF. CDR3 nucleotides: TGCGCCAGCAGCTTGGATGATAGGGTAGGCTATGGCTACACCTTC.

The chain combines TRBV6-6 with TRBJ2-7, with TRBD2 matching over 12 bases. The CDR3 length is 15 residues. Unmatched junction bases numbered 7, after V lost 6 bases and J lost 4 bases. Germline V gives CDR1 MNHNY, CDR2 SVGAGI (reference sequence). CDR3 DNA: TGTGCCAGCAGATCATTGACTAGCGGGGGATACGAGCAGTACTTC. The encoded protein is CASRSLTSGGYEQYF.

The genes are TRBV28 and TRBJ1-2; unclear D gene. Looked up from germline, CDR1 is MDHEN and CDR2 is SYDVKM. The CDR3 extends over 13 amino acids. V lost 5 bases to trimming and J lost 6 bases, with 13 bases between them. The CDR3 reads CASSPMSLDGYTF. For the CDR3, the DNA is TGTGCCAGCAGTCCCATGAGCCTGGATGGCTACACCTTC.

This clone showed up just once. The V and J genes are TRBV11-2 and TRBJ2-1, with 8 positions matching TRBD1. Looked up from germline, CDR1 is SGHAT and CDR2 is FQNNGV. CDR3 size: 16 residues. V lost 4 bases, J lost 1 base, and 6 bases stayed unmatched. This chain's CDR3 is CASSSIDRGSYNEQFF. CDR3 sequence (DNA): TGTGCCAGCAGCTCGATCGACAGGGGTTCCTACAATGAGCAGTTCTTC.

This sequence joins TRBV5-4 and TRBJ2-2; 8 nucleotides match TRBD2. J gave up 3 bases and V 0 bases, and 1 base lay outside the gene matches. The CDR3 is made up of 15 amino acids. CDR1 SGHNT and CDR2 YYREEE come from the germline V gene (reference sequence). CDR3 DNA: TGTGCCAGCAGCTTGGCGGGGGGGCACACCGGGGAGCTGTTTTTT. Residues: CASSLAGGHTGELFF. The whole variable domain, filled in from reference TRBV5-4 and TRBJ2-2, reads ETGVTQSPTHLIKTRGQQVTLRCSSQSGHNTVSWYQQALGQGPQFIFQYYREEENGRGNFPPRFSGLQFPNYSSELNVNALELDDSALYLCASSLAGGHTGELFFGEGSRLTVL.